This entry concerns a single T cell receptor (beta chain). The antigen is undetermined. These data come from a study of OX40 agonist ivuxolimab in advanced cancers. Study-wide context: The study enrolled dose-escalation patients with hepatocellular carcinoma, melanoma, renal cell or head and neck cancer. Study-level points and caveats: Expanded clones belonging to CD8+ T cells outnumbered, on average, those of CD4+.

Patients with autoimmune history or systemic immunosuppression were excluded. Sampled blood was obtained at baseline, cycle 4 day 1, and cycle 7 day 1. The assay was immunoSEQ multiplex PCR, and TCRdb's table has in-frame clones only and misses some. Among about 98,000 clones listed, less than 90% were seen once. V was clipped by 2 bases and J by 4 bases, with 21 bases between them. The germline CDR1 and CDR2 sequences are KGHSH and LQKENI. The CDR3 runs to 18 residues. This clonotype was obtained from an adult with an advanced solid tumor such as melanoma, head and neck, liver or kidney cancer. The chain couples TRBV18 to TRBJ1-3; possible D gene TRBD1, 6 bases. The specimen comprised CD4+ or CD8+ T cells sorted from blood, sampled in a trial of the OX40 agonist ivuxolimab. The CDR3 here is CASSPTPTNTGYGNTIYF. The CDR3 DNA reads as TGTGCCAGCTCACCAACTCCCACCAATACAGGGTACGGAAACACCATATATTTT.